A selection of T cell receptor beta chains follows, all from one sample in a study of shared clonotypes between healthy human individuals. Sequencing was performed with immunoSEQ multiplex PCR; in TCRdb, only in-frame clones are kept and a portion is missing. The sample includes over 800,000 clones, 85% to 95% of them seen just once. Sequencing was carried out using naive CD8+ T cells sorted from blood. The receptors derive from a man aged 25-45 years in good health. Both conserved end residues are part of each CDR3. The D gene is left open where the match is weak. Rows may omit the clone size; those that give it use once, few, many or a size class.

D	V	size	J	CDR3	DNA
.	TRBV2	.	TRBJ2-7	CASRAYYEQYF	TGTGCCAGCAGAGCCTACTACGAGCAGTACTTC
.	TRBV27	.	TRBJ2-1	CASSLYRIWDEQFF	TGTGCCAGCAGTTTATATCGCATCTGGGATGAGCAGTTCTTC
TRBD1	TRBV7-9	once	TRBJ2-2	CASSSKTGLATGELFF	TGTGCCAGCAGCTCTAAGACAGGGCTGGCCACCGGGGAGCTGTTTTTT
.	TRBV15	.	TRBJ2-3	CATSRAMGNTQYF	TGTGCCACCAGCAGAGCCATGGGGAATACGCAGTATTTT
TRBD2	TRBV4-1	.	TRBJ2-1	CASSPSLAGEQFF	TGCGCCAGCAGCCCCTCACTAGCGGGTGAGCAGTTCTTC
.	TRBV9	.	TRBJ2-3	CASSATGGGTDTQYF	TGTGCCAGCAGCGCCACAGGCGGGGGCACAGATACGCAGTATTTT
.	TRBV7-9	.	TRBJ2-7	CASSLVPSGGNEQYF	TGTGCCAGCAGCTTAGTACCCTCAGGCGGAAACGAGCAGTACTTC
TRBD1	TRBV7-6	.	TRBJ2-7	CASSLSGGSEQYF	TGTGCCAGCAGCTTATCAGGGGGCTCCGAGCAGTACTTC
TRBD1	TRBV4-2	.	TRBJ2-5	CASSQLDRVGETQYF	TGTGCCAGCAGCCAGCTGGACAGGGTTGGAGAGACCCAGTACTTC
.	TRBV7-9	.	TRBJ2-4	CASSLAFGDGVGNIQYF	TGTGCCAGCAGCTTAGCCTTTGGGGACGGCGTAGGAAACATTCAGTACTTC
.	TRBV7-2	.	TRBJ1-1	CASSLAEGPSWSTEAFF	TGTGCCAGCAGCTTAGCTGAAGGGCCCAGTTGGTCCACTGAAGCTTTCTTT
.	TRBV7-9	.	TRBJ2-7	CASSLVREAEQYF	TGTGCCAGCAGCTTAGTTAGGGAGGCCGAGCAGTACTTC